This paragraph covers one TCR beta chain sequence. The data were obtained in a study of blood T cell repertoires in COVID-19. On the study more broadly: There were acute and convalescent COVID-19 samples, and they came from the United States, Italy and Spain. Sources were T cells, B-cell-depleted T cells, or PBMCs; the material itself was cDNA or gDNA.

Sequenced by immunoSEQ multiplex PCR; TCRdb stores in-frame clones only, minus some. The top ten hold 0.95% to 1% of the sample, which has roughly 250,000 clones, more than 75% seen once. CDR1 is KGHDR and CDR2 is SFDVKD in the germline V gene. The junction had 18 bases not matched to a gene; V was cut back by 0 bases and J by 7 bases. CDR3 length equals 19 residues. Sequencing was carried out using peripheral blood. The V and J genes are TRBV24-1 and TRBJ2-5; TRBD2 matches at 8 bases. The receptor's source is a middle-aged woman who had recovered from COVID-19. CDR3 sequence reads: CATSDLPPGPGGASGTQYF. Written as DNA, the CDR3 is TGTGCCACCAGTGATTTGCCCCCCGGGCCCGGGGGGGCATCGGGGACCCAGTACTTC.